The 31 T cell receptor beta chains reported below all come from one sample, sequenced in a study of T-cell reconstitution after alpha-beta-depleted transplantation in children. Library preparation (for TCRbeta) was performed with unique molecular identifiers. Via MiXCR, TCRdb re-called the PCR reads, giving one row per CDR3 protein. The table records more than 400,000 distinct CDR3 sequences, about 40% of them present only once. The sequenced sample was PBMCs, obtained before TCRalphabeta/CD19-depleted stem cell transplant. All receptors come from a girl aged 2 to 9 with aplastic anemia, due to receive a stem cell transplant.

This clonotype was picked up a small number of times. The chain links TRBV5-5 to TRBJ1-1; D unclear. V was pared by 6 bases and J by 0 bases, with 12 bases between. Germline-derived CDR1 and CDR2 are SGHKS and YYEKEE (reference sequence). The CDR3 spans 14 residues. CDR3 nucleotides: TGTGCCAGCAATTTGATAGGCGTGAACACTGAAGCTTTCTTT. Translated: CASNLIGVNTEAFF.

The gene calls are TRBV5-1 and TRBJ2-2; 8 nucleotides agree with TRBD1. This CDR3 comprises 16 residues. Germline lookup yields CDR1 SGHRS and CDR2 YFSETQ. Trimming at V came to 5 bases and at J to 1 base, leaving 7 bases not matched to a gene. The CDR3 protein is CASSQTDRVNTGELFF. The CDR3 DNA follows: TGCGCCAGCAGTCAAACGGACAGGGTGAACACCGGGGAGCTGTTTTTT.

Only a few counts were recorded for this clonotype. J is TRBJ2-1 and V is TRBV20-1, with D tentatively TRBD2 (6 bases). Germline CDR1 and CDR2: DFQATT and SNEGSKA (reference sequence). The V end lost 7 bases, the J end lost 7 bases, and 14 bases lay between the germline ends. The CDR3 runs to 12 residues. Written as DNA, the CDR3 is TGCAGTGGTGGGGGGAGATGGAATGAGCAGTTCTTC. It specifies CSGGGRWNEQFF.

This chain links TRBV18 with TRBJ2-5; 9 positions agree with TRBD1. CDR1 and CDR2 (germline): KGHSH, LQKENI. This CDR3 contains 14 residues. V gave up 6 bases and J gave up 5 bases; unmatched junction bases: 7. CDR3 in amino acids: CASSDRGARETQYF. As DNA, the CDR3 is TGTGCCAGCTCCGACAGGGGGGCCCGGGAGACCCAGTACTTC.

The chain joins TRBV6-1 to TRBJ2-1; D is uncertain. V gave up 8 bases and J gave up 15 bases, with 11 bases separating them. The CDR3 is 9 amino acids. Germline lookup yields CDR1 MNHNS and CDR2 SASEGT. The CDR3 sequence is CASGPRGFF. The CDR3 DNA reads TGTGCCAGCGGACCACGAGGGTTCTTC.

This clonotype was recorded a few times. This rearrangement joins TRBV7-2 to TRBJ2-6; unclear D gene. Germline V gives CDR1 SGHTA, CDR2 FQGNSA. CDR3 size: 15 residues. V gave up 6 bases and J gave up 0 bases, with 9 bases separating them. This CDR3 reads CASRPKSSGANVLTF. CDR3 nucleotide sequence: TGTGCCAGCAGGCCCAAGAGCTCTGGGGCCAACGTCCTGACTTTC.

Many counts were recorded for this clonotype. This chain connects TRBV7-2 to TRBJ2-1; D gene ambiguous. Germline CDR1 SGHTA, CDR2 FQGNSA. Trimming stripped 1 base from V and 15 bases from J, with 4 bases between. The CDR3 has 9 amino acids. This chain's CDR3 is CASSLDPFF. CDR3 sequence (DNA): TGTGCCAGCAGCTTAGATCCGTTCTTC.

This clonotype was seen a few times. The rearrangement uses TRBV20-1 and TRBJ2-3; D is uncertain. Germline lookup yields CDR1 DFQATT and CDR2 SNEGSKA (reference sequence). The CDR3 is 12 amino acids. Trimming shortened V by 3 bases and J by 2 bases, and 6 bases separated the two germline ends. The CDR3 sequence is CSASENTDTQYF. CDR3 nucleotides: TGCAGTGCTAGTGAAAACACAGATACGCAGTATTTT.

This chain uses TRBV20-1 with TRBJ2-7, with D unclear. V dropped 3 bases and J dropped 4 bases, with 16 bases sitting between them. Per the germline V gene, CDR1 is DFQATT and CDR2 is SNEGSKA (reference sequence). The length of the CDR3 is 14 residues. In nucleotides, the CDR3 is TGCAGTGCTAGGTGGTACAAACCCGGGTACGAGCAGTACTTC. Translation: CSARWYKPGYEQYF.

This chain uses TRBV29-1 with TRBJ2-1; no firm D call. Per germline, CDR1 SQVTM and CDR2 ANQGSEA. The CDR3 sequence is 13 residues long. V shed 4 bases and J shed 3 bases, with 10 bases lying between them. This chain's CDR3 is CSVVTPGYNEQFF. The DNA for the CDR3 is TGCAGCGTTGTGACCCCGGGCTACAATGAGCAGTTCTTC.

This chain links TRBV18 with TRBJ1-5; D ambiguous. Per the germline V gene, CDR1 is KGHSH and CDR2 is LQKENI. CDR3 length: 13 residues. V lost 5 bases and J lost 0, with 5 bases in between. The DNA of the CDR3 is TGTGCCAGCTCAGAGCGTAGCAATCAGCCCCAGCATTTT. This translates into CASSERSNQPQHF.

This chain links TRBV5-1 with TRBJ2-7, with 7 bases identical to TRBD1. The germline gives CDR1 SGHRS, CDR2 YFSETQ. Trimming cost V 5 bases and J 4 bases; bases outside gene matches: 3. This CDR3 has 12 amino acids. The CDR3 region is CASRQGNYEQYF. CDR3 nucleotides: TGCGCCAGCAGACAGGGGAATTACGAGCAGTACTTC.

V is TRBV2 and J is TRBJ2-3; 10 nucleotides align to TRBD2. J lost 4 bases, V lost 6 bases, and 4 bases had no gene match. CDR1 is SNHLY, CDR2 FYNNEI, per germline. The CDR3 length is 14 residues. The CDR3 DNA follows: TGTGCCAGCAGCATCGGGACTAGCGCAGATACGCAGTATTTT. Protein sequence: CASSIGTSADTQYF.

J is TRBJ2-3 and V is TRBV12-5, with a tentative D call TRBD2 (6 bases). CDR1 and CDR2 from the germline V gene are LGHNT and FRNRAP. This CDR3 contains 12 residues. The ends were cut back, 6 bases at V and 8 bases at J, with 12 bases in the middle. The CDR3 DNA sequence: TGTGCTAGTGGCCCCTCGGGGGTTACGCAGTATTTT. Amino acid sequence: CASGPSGVTQYF.

The gene calls are TRBV20-1 and TRBJ1-4; tentative D call: TRBD1 (5 bases). Trimming took off 5 bases at V and 0 bases at J, with 10 bases between the two ends. The CDR3 totals 14 residues. In germline, CDR1 is DFQATT, CDR2 SNEGSKA (reference sequence). The CDR3 sequence is CSAPGWATNEKLFF. The CDR3 DNA follows: TGCAGTGCTCCAGGGTGGGCAACTAATGAAAAACTGTTTTTT.

This clonotype was counted a few times. The genes are TRBV28 and TRBJ1-2, with 9 bases aligning to TRBD1. The V gene end was trimmed by 3 bases and the J gene end by 3 bases; junction bases not matched to a gene: 5. The CDR3 has 15 residues. The germline V gene has CDR1 MDHEN and CDR2 SYDVKM. CDR3 residues: CASSFLDRGYYGYTF. The CDR3, as DNA: TGTGCCAGCAGTTTTCTGGACAGGGGCTACTATGGCTACACCTTC.

This sequence joins TRBV20-1 and TRBJ2-7, with D uncertain. CDR1 is DFQATT, CDR2 SNEGSKA, per germline (reference sequence). This CDR3 spans 11 amino acids. Trimming stripped 3 bases from V and 3 bases from J, with 6 bases between. In nucleotides, the CDR3 is TGCAGTGCTAGCTTACTCTACGAGCAGTACTTC. Residues: CSASLLYEQYF.

This clonotype has a handful of counts. This chain uses TRBV20-1 with TRBJ2-1; D could derive from TRBD1 or TRBD2 (5 bases each). CDR1 is DFQATT, CDR2 SNEGSKA, per germline (reference sequence). CDR3 length equals 14 residues. V lost 8 bases to trimming and J lost 2 bases, with 16 bases between them. The CDR3 nucleotides read TGCAGTACACGTCCGGGACGGACCTACAATGAGCAGTTCTTC. Its translation is CSTRPGRTYNEQFF.

This clonotype was found many times. The J gene is TRBJ2-1, the V gene TRBV27, with 14 bases matching TRBD2. Looked up from germline, CDR1 is MNHEY and CDR2 is SMNVEV (reference sequence). The CDR3 length is 15 residues. With 6 bases clipped from V and 9 bases from J, the junction kept 7 bases outside the gene matches. The CDR3 sequence is CASRRLAGGPGEQFF. The CDR3 DNA reads as TGTGCCAGCAGAAGACTAGCGGGAGGGCCGGGTGAGCAGTTCTTC.

The gene calls are TRBV18 and TRBJ1-2; TRBD1 is a possible D gene (5 bases). Germline V gives CDR1 KGHSH, CDR2 LQKENI. The CDR3 is 13 amino acids. V lost 5 bases and J 4 bases, leaving 11 bases between the germline ends. CDR3 loop: CASSTTGAYGYTF. Written as DNA, the CDR3 is TGTGCCAGCTCAACTACAGGAGCCTATGGCTACACCTTC.

The chain employs TRBV20-1 and TRBJ1-5; D remains ambiguous. V lost 3 bases and J 7 bases, leaving 13 bases between the germline ends. This CDR3 contains 13 residues. Germline V gives CDR1 DFQATT, CDR2 SNEGSKA (reference sequence). CDR3 region: CSASIQVGQPQHF. DNA for the CDR3: TGCAGTGCTAGCATACAAGTCGGACAGCCCCAGCATTTT.

The chain employs TRBV18 and TRBJ1-2; D gene uncertain. Germline lookup yields CDR1 KGHSH and CDR2 LQKENI. The V gene lost 2 bases and the J gene lost 0 bases, with 10 bases spanning the gap. The CDR3 is made up of 15 amino acids. CDR3 amino acids: CASSPDALANYGYTF. CDR3 DNA: TGTGCCAGCTCACCAGACGCCTTAGCTAACTATGGCTACACCTTC.

The gene calls are TRBV11-2 and TRBJ2-7, with TRBD2 matching 13 bases. The CDR3 has 16 amino acids. In germline, CDR1 is SGHAT, CDR2 FQNNGV. Trimming cost V 5 bases and J 1 base; bases outside gene matches: 5. The CDR3 reads CASSRTSGRGSYEQYF. The CDR3 bases are TGTGCCAGCAGCCGGACTAGCGGGAGAGGGTCCTACGAGCAGTACTTC.

This clonotype was seen at least ten times. The CDR3: CASNPSGSSYNEQFF. The DNA of the CDR3 is TGCGCCAGCAACCCTAGCGGGAGCTCCTACAATGAGCAGTTCTTC. This sequence joins TRBV5-1 and TRBJ2-1; 10 nucleotides match TRBD2. The CDR3 totals 15 residues. Germline V lookup: CDR1 SGHRS, CDR2 YFSETQ. The ends lost 6 bases at V and 0 bases at J; junction bases unmatched: 3.

This clonotype was detected many times. V and J are TRBV27 and TRBJ1-5; 7 bases match TRBD1. Trimming took 7 bases from V and 4 from J; bases not matched to a gene: 10. In germline, CDR1 is MNHEY, CDR2 SMNVEV (reference sequence). The CDR3 is made up of 15 amino acids. CDR3 loop: CASKEDRRWNQPQHF. CDR3 nucleotide sequence: TGTGCCAGCAAGGAGGACAGGCGGTGGAATCAGCCCCAGCATTTT.

This clonotype was detected once. The gene calls are TRBV29-1 and TRBJ2-7; D unresolved. Trimming left V 7 bases short and J 1 base short, with 11 bases between. The germline V gene has CDR1 SQVTM and CDR2 ANQGSEA. This CDR3 comprises 12 residues. This chain's CDR3 is CSAAGQSYEQYF. The CDR3 nucleotides read TGCAGCGCCGCCGGGCAGTCCTACGAGCAGTACTTC.

This clonotype has a handful of counts. The CDR3 is CASSLDRDRSINTIYF. CDR3 coding DNA: TGTGCCAGCAGCTTAGATCGGGACAGGTCTATAAACACCATATATTTT. The J gene is TRBJ1-3, the V gene TRBV7-2; 8 nucleotides agree with TRBD1. Trimming took 1 base from V and 6 from J; bases not matched to a gene: 8. CDR3 size: 16 residues. Germline values: CDR1 SGHTA, CDR2 FQGNSA. The whole variable domain, remainder taken from reference TRBV7-2 and TRBJ1-3, is GAGVSQSPSNKVTEKGKDVELRCDPISGHTALYWYRQSLGQGLEFLIYFQGNSAPDKSGLPSDRFSAERTGGSVSTLTIQRTQQEDSAVYLCASSLDRDRSINTIYFGEGSWLTVV.

This clonotype was observed a few times. This chain's CDR3 is CSATSDRTGSTDTQYF. The CDR3 DNA follows: TGCAGTGCTACGTCCGACCGGACAGGTAGCACAGATACGCAGTATTTT. The chain combines TRBV20-1 with TRBJ2-3; 7 bases line up with TRBD1. CDR3 length equals 16 residues. V lost 4 bases, J lost 0 bases, and 10 bases stayed unmatched. Germline V gene data show CDR1 as DFQATT and CDR2 as SNEGSKA (reference sequence).

V gene TRBV9 combines with J gene TRBJ2-1; TRBD1 or TRBD2 may be the D gene (5 bases each). V dropped 4 bases and J dropped 9 bases, with 17 bases sitting between them. Germline V lookup: CDR1 SGDLS, CDR2 YYNGEE. This CDR3 is 14 amino acids long. The CDR3 DNA follows: TGTGCCAGCAGCCAGAGGGACCACCCCAGTGAGCAGTTCTTC. Its translation: CASSQRDHPSEQFF.

This clonotype was detected a few times. The chain combines TRBV7-9 with TRBJ2-1, with TRBD1 as a possible D gene (5 bases). With 5 bases removed from V and 8 bases from J, the gap between germline ends came to 16 bases. The CDR3 sequence is 14 residues long. Germline V CDR1 and CDR2: SEHNR, FQNEAQ (reference sequence). The CDR3, as DNA: TGTGCCAGCAGCCGAGACCAGGGTCTAGATGAGCAGTTCTTC. Translating gives CASSRDQGLDEQFF.

V usage is TRBV12-3 or TRBV12-4 and J usage is TRBJ2-1; 11 bases are a match to TRBD2. The CDR3 is 15 residues long. The V segment lost 7 bases and the J segment 6 bases; nucleotides outside the gene matches: 8. CDR3 protein: CASIRIAGGSNEQFF. Written as DNA, the CDR3 is TGTGCCAGCATCCGAATAGCGGGAGGGTCCAATGAGCAGTTCTTC.